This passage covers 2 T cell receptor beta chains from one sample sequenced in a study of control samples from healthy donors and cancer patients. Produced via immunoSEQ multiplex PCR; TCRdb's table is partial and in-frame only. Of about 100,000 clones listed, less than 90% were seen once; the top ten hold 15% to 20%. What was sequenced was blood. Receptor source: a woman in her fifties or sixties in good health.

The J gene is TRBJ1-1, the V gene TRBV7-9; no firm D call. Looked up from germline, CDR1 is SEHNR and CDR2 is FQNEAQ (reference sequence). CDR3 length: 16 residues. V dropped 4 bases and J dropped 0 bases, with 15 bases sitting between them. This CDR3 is CASSSTAAAVNTEAFF. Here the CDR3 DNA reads TGTGCCAGCAGCTCGACCGCCGCCGCGGTGAACACTGAAGCTTTCTTT.

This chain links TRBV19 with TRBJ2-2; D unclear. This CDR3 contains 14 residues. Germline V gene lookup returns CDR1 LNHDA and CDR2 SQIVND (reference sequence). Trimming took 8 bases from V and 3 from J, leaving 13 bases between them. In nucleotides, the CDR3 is TGTGCCAGTGCAAACTCCCCAGACACCGGGGAGCTGTTTTTT. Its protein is CASANSPDTGELFF.